The 18 T cell receptor beta chains listed next were all sequenced from one sample in a study of blood T cell repertoires in COVID-19. Generated by immunoSEQ multiplex PCR, the TCRdb table keeps only in-frame clones and is missing some. The profile shows over 100,000 clones, approximately 83% of them singletons. The sequenced sample consisted of peripheral blood. The receptor source for this set is an elderly woman with active or convalescent COVID-19.

This sequence joins TRBV7-6 and TRBJ2-2, with TRBD1 matching 7 bases. Germline-derived CDR1 and CDR2 are SGHVS and FNYEAQ. The CDR3 has 15 amino acids. Unmatched junction bases numbered 3, after V lost 5 bases and J lost 0 bases. CDR3 coding DNA: TGTGCCAGCAGCCTCGGGACAGCGAACACCGGGGAGCTGTTTTTT. Translating it yields CASSLGTANTGELFF.

The rearrangement links TRBV5-1 to TRBJ2-3; no firm D call. V gave up 0 bases and J gave up 4 bases, with 12 bases separating them. The CDR3 is 15 residues long. Germline V gene sequence: CDR1 SGHRS, CDR2 YFSETQ. CDR3 loop: CASSLEPNAADTQYF. CDR3 nucleotides: TGCGCCAGCAGCTTGGAACCTAATGCGGCAGATACGCAGTATTTT.

This clone was detected only once. This rearrangement joins TRBV5-5 to TRBJ1-6; 7 bases align to TRBD1. J lost 10 bases, V lost 0 bases, and 7 bases had no gene match. The CDR3 is 15 amino acids. CDR1 is SGHKS, CDR2 YYEKEE, per germline (reference sequence). The CDR3 loop is CASSLGLDRRSPLHF. CDR3 coding DNA: TGTGCCAGCAGCTTGGGTCTGGACAGGAGGTCACCCCTCCACTTT.

Only one count was recorded for this clone. V usage is TRBV7-2 and J usage is TRBJ1-5, with TRBD1 matching over 10 bases. Trimming cost V 5 bases and J 0 bases; bases outside gene matches: 7. The CDR3 loop spans 17 amino acids. Germline CDR1 and CDR2: SGHTA and FQGNSA. CDR3 DNA sequence: TGTGCCAGCAGCCCTGGGACAGGGGCCCTTAGCAATCAGCCCCAGCATTTT. Its protein product is CASSPGTGALSNQPQHF.

V is TRBV7-2 and J is TRBJ2-3, with 7 bases lining up with TRBD1. Germline-derived CDR1 and CDR2 are SGHTA and FQGNSA. CDR3 length equals 15 residues. V gave up 4 bases and J gave up 0 bases; unmatched junction bases: 4. The DNA of the CDR3 is TGTGCCAGCAGCTCGGACAGGAGGAGCACAGATACGCAGTATTTT. The encoded protein is CASSSDRRSTDTQYF.

The chain joins TRBV15 to TRBJ2-2; the match to TRBD1 covers 9 bases. V trimming: 1 base; J trimming: 5 bases; junction bases outside the gene matches: 11. The germline V gene encodes CDR1 LNHNV and CDR2 YYDKDF (reference sequence). This CDR3 is 18 amino acids long. The CDR3: CATSRGLIGTGKTGELFF. For the CDR3, the DNA is TGTGCCACCAGCAGAGGCCTAATCGGGACAGGGAAAACCGGGGAGCTGTTTTTT.

The chain has TRBV30 and TRBJ1-1; the D is unclear. Trimming took off 5 bases at V and 6 bases at J, with 16 bases between the two ends. The CDR3 loop spans 13 amino acids. Germline V gene sequence: CDR1 GTSNPN, CDR2 SVGIG (reference sequence). CDR3 residues: CAWGPGVKPEAFF. The CDR3 coding sequence is TGTGCCTGGGGCCCCGGGGTCAAGCCTGAAGCTTTCTTT.

The V gene is TRBV5-1, the J gene TRBJ2-7; TRBD1 agrees at 8 bases. Germline trimming cut 4 bases from V and 4 bases from J; bases unmatched to any gene: 4. This CDR3 has 13 amino acids. From germline, CDR1 is SGHRS and CDR2 YFSETQ. CDR3 coding DNA: TGCGCCAGCAGCGTCCGACAGGGGTACGAGCAGTACTTC. This sequence encodes CASSVRQGYEQYF.

The genes are TRBV7-2 and TRBJ2-3; 7 nucleotides agree with TRBD2. The V segment lost 3 bases and the J segment 2 bases; nucleotides outside the gene matches: 5. In germline, CDR1 is SGHTA, CDR2 FQGNSA. The CDR3 loop spans 15 amino acids. CDR3 in DNA: TGTGCCAGCAGCTTCCAAGCGGGATACACAGATACGCAGTATTTT. Translation: CASSFQAGYTDTQYF. Looking up the rest from reference TRBV7-2 and TRBJ2-3 gives the full variable domain: GAGVSQSPSNKVTEKGKDVELRCDPISGHTALYWYRQSLGQGLEFLIYFQGNSAPDKSGLPSDRFSAERTGGSVSTLTIQRTQQEDSAVYLCASSFQAGYTDTQYFGPGTRLTVL.

The V and J genes are TRBV9 and TRBJ2-1; 12 bases map to TRBD2. CDR1 SGDLS and CDR2 YYNGEE come from the germline V gene. Germline trimming cut 0 bases from V and 6 bases from J; bases unmatched to any gene: 1. The CDR3 consists of 15 residues. CDR3 sequence: CASSVETSGSNEQFF. The CDR3 nucleotides read TGTGCCAGCAGCGTAGAGACTAGCGGGAGCAATGAGCAGTTCTTC.

The chain couples TRBV28 to TRBJ2-3, with 7 bases matching TRBD2. V shed 5 bases, J shed 11 bases, and the junction held 16 bases outside the gene matches. Germline V gene sequence: CDR1 MDHEN, CDR2 SYDVKM. The CDR3 sequence is 15 residues long. In nucleotides, the CDR3 is TGTGCCAGCAGTCTGTCTGCCCGGGCCCGCGGGGGGCAGTATTTT. Translating gives CASSLSARARGGQYF.

This clone has more than one count but fewer than ten. CDR3 amino acids: CASSTTFRLSRDSVNTEAFF. The CDR3 nucleotides read TGTGCCAGTAGTACGACATTCCGCTTATCCCGGGACAGTGTGAACACTGAAGCTTTCTTT. The chain is built from TRBV19 and TRBJ1-1; 7 nucleotides agree with TRBD1. The CDR3 length is 20 residues. J gave up 0 bases and V 4 bases, and 20 bases lay outside the gene matches. The germline V gene has CDR1 LNHDA and CDR2 SQIVND (reference sequence).

In its sample, this clone was seen once. The chain employs TRBV5-1 and TRBJ1-1; D gene uncertain. The CDR3 covers 14 residues. Germline CDR1 reads SGHRS; CDR2 reads YFSETQ. Trimming shortened V by 3 bases and J by 5 bases, and 14 bases separated the two germline ends. In nucleotides, the CDR3 is TGCGCCAGCAGCTACGGACGGACGGGGACTGAAGCTTTCTTT. Protein sequence: CASSYGRTGTEAFF.

The chain's CDR3 is CASSRAGGVSNSPLHF. The CDR3 DNA reads as TGCGCCAGCAGCCGAGCAGGGGGCGTCTCGAATTCACCCCTCCACTTT. The V gene is TRBV4-1, the J gene TRBJ1-6; TRBD1 matches 8 bases. Germline trimming cut 4 bases from V and 7 bases from J; bases unmatched to any gene: 9. This CDR3 contains 16 residues. Germline V gene data show CDR1 as MGHRA and CDR2 as YSYEKL.

This clone showed up just a few times. The V and J genes are TRBV28 and TRBJ1-3, with D perhaps TRBD1 (6 bases). This CDR3 spans 16 amino acids. Per germline, CDR1 MDHEN and CDR2 SYDVKM. Trimming cost V 2 bases and J 0 bases, with 11 bases left between them. The CDR3 spells CASSLTTGISGNTIYF. Written as DNA, the CDR3 is TGTGCCAGCAGTTTAACAACAGGGATCTCTGGAAACACCATATATTTT.

The chain combines TRBV19 with TRBJ1-1; 8 bases are a match to TRBD1. The CDR3 runs to 16 residues. In germline, CDR1 is LNHDA, CDR2 SQIVND (reference sequence). With 3 bases clipped from V and 0 bases from J, the junction kept 6 bases outside the gene matches. Written as DNA, the CDR3 is TGTGCCAGTAGTATCCTACCGGGACAGGTGAACACTGAAGCTTTCTTT. Protein product: CASSILPGQVNTEAFF.

The CDR3 sequence is CATSDSEGLTGELFF. In DNA, the CDR3 is TGTGCCACCAGTGATTCGGAGGGTCTCACCGGGGAGCTGTTTTTT. The V call is TRBV24-1, the J call TRBJ2-2, with D perhaps TRBD2 (6 bases). The CDR3 has 15 residues. CDR1 and CDR2 from the germline V gene are KGHDR and SFDVKD. V lost 2 bases and J lost 4, with 10 bases in between.

The chain links TRBV19 to TRBJ2-1; 9 bases are shared with TRBD2. The CDR3 has 17 amino acids. CDR1 is LNHDA, CDR2 SQIVND, per germline (reference sequence). With V trimmed by 5 bases and J by 6 bases, 14 bases remained unmatched. The CDR3 DNA follows: TGTGCCAGTAGTCGCCGTTGGGGTAGCGGGAGTTCCAATGAGCAGTTCTTC. Translated, it gives CASSRRWGSGSSNEQFF.